This entry describes one T cell receptor (beta chain). This clone was recorded at least ten times. No cognate antigen has been identified for it. The record has no base qualities; no much larger clone is one base away. The CDR3 numbers 13 residues from cysteine through phenylalanine. Solely the CDR3 DNA is kept, with 39 bases framed from the first base. Trimming takes 1 base from V and 3 bases from J, and the germline ends sit 4 bases apart. These data belong to a study of metastatic and nonmetastatic thyroid tumors (dated by TCRdb to the early 2020s). Background for the entire study: The researchers compared repertoires between peripheral blood samples and tumor or nodule tissue samples from patients with malignant or benign thyroid disease. The study at large found these results: In both blood and tumor samples, malignant tumors were reported to have significantly higher TCR beta diversity than benign nodules.

Receptor amplification or capture employed PCR. These reads were obtained on an Illumina HiSeq 4000. High-throughput sequencing was used to profile the CDR3 region of the TCR beta-chain in every patient. Turning to the authors' computational methods: Drawing on CDR3 differences between clinicopathological groups, the researchers built a classifier meant to tell apart patients with distant-metastatic papillary thyroid cancer. To measure repertoire diversity the researchers used the Shannon index, while the Morisita-Horn index served to gauge how similar the tumor and blood repertoires were. TCRdb reworked the public reads: Q25 trimming with fastp, MiXCR clone assembly, productive beta chains retained. TCRdb's processing, not the authors' own work, is the source of the V and J calls. The sample yields roughly 30,000 clones; approximately 3.7% were counted once. Jointly, the top ten make up around 2.9% of the sample.

Before undergoing thyroid surgery, none of the patients had been given any kind of treatment. Using T-cell receptor beta sequencing, the researchers looked back retrospectively at clinical samples from patients, gathered between about 2011 and 2019. This receptor was obtained from a male donor with papillary thyroid cancer or a benign thyroid nodule (not recorded which). Some clones in this sample may be carry-over from other donors' samples. The rearranged chain carries TRBV12-3 or TRBV12-4 and TRBJ1-5; too little of a D gene remains to name it. The specimen sequenced was blood. The CDR3 region reads CASSLEVNQPQHF. The DNA sequence is TGTGCCAGCAGTTTAGAGGTCAATCAGCCCCAGCATTTT.